A selection of T cell receptor beta chains follows, all from one sample in a study of cytomegalovirus exposure and HLA in healthy donors. TCRdb keeps only in-frame clones here, not all; method: immunoSEQ multiplex PCR. Here the sample table reports some 83,000 clones. Material: PBMCs. The receptor source for this set is a woman in her 30s in good health and CMV-seronegative. The CDR3 runs from the conserved cysteine through the conserved F or W. The D gene is left open where the match is weak.

D	V	J	CDR3	DNA
TRBD2	TRBV19	TRBJ2-3	CASSRPGLAGKTDTQYF	TGTGCCAGTAGCCGACCGGGACTAGCGGGAAAGACAGATACGCAGTATTTT
NA	TRBV9	TRBJ2-2	CASSVRAGAGTGELFF	TGTGCCAGCAGCGTAAGGGCGGGGGCGGGCACCGGGGAGCTGTTTTTT
TRBD2	TRBV19	TRBJ2-1	CASTITGTSSYNEQFF	TGTGCCAGTACCATCACCGGGACTAGCTCCTACAATGAGCAGTTCTTC
TRBD1	TRBV19	TRBJ1-2	CASSPQGRTNYGYTF	TGTGCCAGTAGCCCACAGGGGAGGACCAACTATGGCTACACCTTC
TRBD2	TRBV4-2	TRBJ2-2	CASSQDGTSHGELFF	TGTGCCAGCAGCCAAGATGGGACTAGTCACGGGGAGCTGTTTTTT
TRBD1	TRBV5-4	TRBJ1-2	CASSPGQGTGYTF	TGTGCCAGCAGCCCGGGACAGGGGACGGGCTACACCTTC
NA	TRBV29-1	TRBJ1-1	CSVEGQMNTEAFF	TGCAGCGTTGAAGGACAGATGAACACTGAAGCTTTCTTT
TRBD1	TRBV30	TRBJ2-1	CAWRGDRGVDEQFF	TGTGCCTGGAGGGGGGACAGGGGTGTTGACGAGCAGTTCTTC
NA	TRBV5-1	TRBJ2-4	CASSREVGPGIQYF	TGCGCCAGCAGCAGGGAGGTGGGCCCGGGAATTCAGTACTTC
TRBD1	TRBV19	TRBJ2-3	CASFDRETDTQYF	TGTGCCAGCTTCGACAGGGAAACAGATACGCAGTATTTT
TRBD2	TRBV9	TRBJ2-5	CASSVEGGQETQYF	TGTGCCAGCAGCGTAGAGGGAGGGCAAGAGACCCAGTACTTC
NA	TRBV6-5	TRBJ1-1	CASVTGTKAFF	TGTGCCAGTGTTACAGGAACTAAAGCTTTCTTT
TRBD1	TRBV30	TRBJ1-3	CAWRPGGSGNTIYF	TGTGCCTGGAGACCAGGGGGGTCCGGAAACACCATATATTTT
NA	TRBV5-1	TRBJ2-5	CASSLEQGIGTQYF	TGCGCCAGCAGCTTGGAACAGGGAATTGGGACCCAGTACTTC
TRBD1	TRBV6-1	TRBJ1-2	CASSVTGDYGYTF	TGTGCCAGCAGTGTTACAGGGGACTATGGCTACACCTTC
NA	TRBV6-5	TRBJ1-2	CASRGRNSYGYTF	TGTGCCAGCAGGGGGAGAAACTCCTATGGCTACACCTTC
NA	TRBV6-5	TRBJ1-2	CAIRGPGDGGYTF	TGTGCCATTCGGGGTCCGGGGGACGGCGGCTACACCTTC
NA	TRBV7-2	TRBJ1-1	CASSLSGVDTEAFF	TGTGCCAGCAGCTTATCAGGGGTCGACACTGAAGCTTTCTTT
TRBD1	TRBV18	TRBJ1-6	CASSSDRGMSPLHF	TGTGCCAGCTCATCAGACAGGGGAATGTCACCCCTCCACTTT
NA	TRBV6-1	TRBJ1-1	CASSAPVSIETEAFF	TGTGCCAGCAGTGCCCCCGTTAGCATCGAAACTGAAGCTTTCTTT
NA	TRBV7-2	TRBJ2-5	CASSLAGGLSETQYF	TGTGCCAGCAGCTTAGCGGGGGGGCTTTCGGAGACCCAGTACTTC
NA	TRBV7-2	TRBJ2-2	CASSLRTTATGELFF	TGTGCCAGCAGCCTACGGACTACGGCCACCGGGGAGCTGTTTTTT
NA	TRBV30	TRBJ1-1	CACQTVRGNTEAFF	TGTGCCTGCCAGACGGTGCGGGGCAACACTGAAGCTTTCTTT
NA	TRBV27	TRBJ1-1	CASRPFSGGEGTEAFF	TGTGCCAGCAGGCCTTTCTCGGGGGGCGAGGGGACTGAAGCTTTCTTT
TRBD1	TRBV4-1	TRBJ2-7	CASSRSDRDRISYEQYF	TGCGCCAGCAGCCGATCGGACCGGGACAGGATCTCCTACGAGCAGTACTTC
TRBD2	TRBV19	TRBJ2-7	CASSPGLAGGRAYEQYF	TGTGCCAGTAGTCCGGGACTAGCGGGAGGGCGCGCCTACGAGCAGTACTTC
TRBD2	TRBV11-2	TRBJ2-7	CASSFQTRVAGYEQYF	TGTGCCAGCAGCTTCCAGACCCGGGTAGCGGGGTACGAGCAGTACTTC
TRBD2	TRBV5-1	TRBJ2-5	CASTLAGEETQYF	TGCGCCAGCACCTTAGCGGGGGAAGAGACCCAGTACTTC
NA	TRBV6-1	TRBJ2-3	CASSESWGADTQYF	TGTGCCAGCAGTGAATCGTGGGGAGCAGATACGCAGTATTTT
TRBD2	TRBV5-4	TRBJ2-5	CASSLDGGRAGGTQYF	TGTGCCAGCAGCTTGGACGGCGGGAGGGCCGGGGGGACCCAGTACTTC
TRBD2	TRBV7-8	TRBJ2-5	CASSLPGTSGQETQYF	TGTGCCAGCAGCTTACCTGGGACTAGCGGACAAGAGACCCAGTACTTC
TRBD2	TRBV11-2	TRBJ2-2	CASSPVGGAFLSGELFF	TGTGCCAGCAGCCCCGTCGGGGGGGCCTTTCTCTCCGGGGAGCTGTTTTTT
NA	TRBV6-4	TRBJ1-4	CASSVPLPTEEKLFF	TGTGCCAGCAGTGTGCCCTTACCTACAGAGGAAAAACTGTTTTTT
TRBD2	TRBV7-6	TRBJ2-5	CASSFLEWRGGGETQYF	TGTGCCAGCAGCTTTCTCGAATGGCGGGGGGGCGGAGAGACCCAGTACTTC
TRBD1	TRBV6-1	TRBJ2-2	CASSHLDRVTGELFF	TGTGCCAGCAGCCATCTCGACAGGGTCACCGGGGAGCTGTTTTTT
NA	TRBV5-4	TRBJ2-2	CASSHEPGFPGELFF	TGTGCCAGCAGCCACGAACCGGGATTCCCCGGGGAGCTGTTTTTT
TRBD1	TRBV5-6	TRBJ1-1	CASSLTGDTEAFF	TGTGCCAGCAGCTTGACAGGGGACACTGAAGCTTTCTTT
NA	TRBV7-2	TRBJ1-5	CASSLSPNQPQHF	TGTGCCAGCAGCTTGAGCCCTAATCAGCCCCAGCATTTT
NA	TRBV4-1	TRBJ1-4	CASSQALAEKLFF	TGCGCCAGCAGCCAAGCCCTGGCTGAAAAACTGTTTTTT
TRBD1	TRBV6-1	TRBJ1-5	CASSELPGGTGTRYSNQPQHF	TGTGCCAGCAGTGAATTACCCGGAGGGACAGGAACTCGTTATAGCAATCAGCCCCAGCATTTT